A single sample is the source of the 25 T cell receptor beta chains below, sequenced in a study of blood T cell repertoires in COVID-19. The protocol was immunoSEQ multiplex PCR, while the TCRdb copy is restricted to in-frame clones and leaves out a portion. This sample carries 150,000 to 200,000 clones, roughly 77% of them seen once, and the ten largest clones take around 7%. The sequenced sample was peripheral blood. The receptors come from a man in his 70s with active or convalescent COVID-19.

In regard to this clone: The DNA is left out, because the CDR3 cannot be placed on it with certainty; the CDR3 is given as TCRdb lists it. This chain joins TRBV6-2 or TRBV6-3 and TRBJ2-2; the D call in the table, TRBD2, was not verified against the DNA. The V gene's germline CDR1 is MNHEY and CDR2 SVGEGT. The CDR3 region is 13 residues in length, termini included. The chain's CDR3 is CASSLLRAGELFF.

This clone was seen only a few times. As DNA, the CDR3 is TGTGCCAGCAGTGAGCGGGGGGGGTACACTGAAGCTTTCTTT. Translating gives CASSERGGYTEAFF. V is TRBV6-1 and J is TRBJ1-1; D possibly corresponds to TRBD1 (5 bases). Trimming pared 3 bases from V and 3 bases from J, leaving 11 bases between. The CDR3 runs to 14 residues. The V gene's germline CDR1 is MNHNS and CDR2 SASEGT.

The chain couples TRBV28 to TRBJ1-2, with 11 bases identical to TRBD1. This CDR3 has 13 amino acids. V lost 7 bases and J lost 7; bases outside the gene matches: 5. Germline CDR1 MDHEN, CDR2 SYDVKM. The CDR3 nucleotides are TGTGCCAGCAAGGGACAGGGGGAGGGTGGCTACACCTTC. It codes for CASKGQGEGGYTF.

This clone was seen more than once but under ten times. The chain joins TRBV2 to TRBJ1-1; 8 bases are shared with TRBD1. The CDR3 runs to 13 residues. V gave up 6 bases and J gave up 4 bases; unmatched junction bases: 4. Per the germline V gene, CDR1 is SNHLY and CDR2 is FYNNEI. This CDR3 reads CASSGDRGTEAFF. CDR3 nucleotide sequence: TGTGCCAGCAGCGGCGACAGGGGCACTGAAGCTTTCTTT.

V usage is TRBV6-7 and J usage is TRBJ1-1; the D gene is possibly TRBD1 (6 bases). TRBV6-7 is identified as an open reading frame with a role that is uncertain. CDR3 size: 16 residues. The V end was cut by 5 bases, the J end by 5 bases, with 21 bases between. CDR3 loop: CASSQRRGGNKTEAFF. The CDR3 coding sequence is TGTGCCAGCAGTCAACGGAGGGGGGGTAATAAGACTGAAGCTTTCTTT.

In DNA form, the CDR3 reads TGTGCCAGCAGTTTAGGGACTAACGGCTACGAGCAGTACTTC. This sequence encodes CASSLGTNGYEQYF. The chain carries TRBV28 and TRBJ2-7, with 7 bases fitting TRBD2. The germline V gene encodes CDR1 MDHEN and CDR2 SYDVKM. V shed 2 bases and J 3 bases; nucleotides not matched to a gene: 4. The CDR3 runs 14 residues.

The chain couples TRBV12-3 or TRBV12-4 to TRBJ2-1, with D perhaps matching TRBD1 (5 bases). This CDR3 region has 12 residues. The V and J ends lost 8 bases and 9 bases respectively, with 14 bases between them. The CDR3 reads CASARRGIEQFF. CDR3 nucleotide sequence: TGTGCCAGCGCGAGAAGGGGAATTGAGCAGTTCTTC.

The chain is built from TRBV10-2 and TRBJ1-6; 7 nucleotides line up with TRBD1. Trimming cost V 2 bases and J 2 bases; bases outside gene matches: 6. This CDR3 spans 17 amino acids. Germline assignment: CDR1 WSHSY and CDR2 SAAADI. The chain's CDR3 is CASSEARGRPYNSPLHF. Here the CDR3 DNA reads TGCGCCAGCAGTGAGGCTAGGGGGCGCCCCTATAATTCACCCCTCCACTTT.

The V gene is TRBV2, the J gene TRBJ2-4, with 8 positions matching TRBD2. The CDR3 is made up of 16 amino acids. J lost 1 base, V lost 6 bases, and 8 bases had no gene match. Germline V gene data show CDR1 as SNHLY and CDR2 as FYNNEI. CDR3 protein: CASSQGAGEAKNIQYF. CDR3 coding DNA: TGTGCCAGCAGCCAAGGAGCGGGAGAGGCCAAAAACATTCAGTACTTC.

In its sample, this clone was seen once. The chain joins TRBV3-1 (or the pseudogene TRBV3-2) to TRBJ2-3; no firm D call. V was trimmed by 4 bases and J by 0 bases, leaving 14 bases between them. CDR1 LGHDT and CDR2 YNNKEL come from the germline V gene (reference sequence). The CDR3 has 16 amino acids. The CDR3 DNA is TGTGCCAGCAGCCGCGCCTTGACTCCTAGCACAGATACGCAGTATTTT. This translates into CASSRALTPSTDTQYF.

The chain links TRBV19 to TRBJ1-2; a possible D gene is TRBD1 (6 bases). The CDR3 is made up of 14 amino acids. Germline V gene data show CDR1 as LNHDA and CDR2 as SQIVND (reference sequence). Trimming pared 6 bases from V and 6 bases from J, leaving 17 bases between. The CDR3 DNA follows: TGTGCCAGTAGGAGACAGGAGCCTATTCATGGCTACACCTTC. Protein: CASRRQEPIHGYTF.

This chain links TRBV18 with TRBJ1-4; 7 positions match TRBD1. CDR1 and CDR2 (germline): KGHSH, LQKENI. With V trimmed by 4 bases and J by 4 bases, 9 bases remained unmatched. This CDR3 has 16 amino acids. DNA of the CDR3: TGTGCCAGCTCACTTAACGCAGGGACAGATAATGAAAAACTGTTTTTT. Amino acid sequence: CASSLNAGTDNEKLFF.

The rearrangement uses TRBV7-3 and TRBJ2-3; maybe TRBD2 (6 bases). The CDR3 loop spans 15 amino acids. With 5 bases removed from V and 3 bases from J, the gap between germline ends came to 15 bases. Germline CDR1 SGHTA, CDR2 FQGTGA. The CDR3 sequence: CASSPQGGQTDTQYF. The CDR3 DNA is TGTGCCAGCAGCCCCCAGGGAGGCCAGACAGATACGCAGTATTTT.

This clone came up once. V gene TRBV5-1 combines with J gene TRBJ2-1, with D possibly matching TRBD2 (6 bases). Germline CDR1 SGHRS, CDR2 YFSETQ. There are 21 residues in the CDR3. V shed 2 bases and J shed 2 bases, with 29 bases lying between them. In DNA, the CDR3 is TGCGCCAGCAGCTTTTTTCCTATCGTCCCTCCGGGGGAGAGTCCCTACAATGAGCAGTTCTTC. Its protein is CASSFFPIVPPGESPYNEQFF.

The J gene is TRBJ2-3, the V gene TRBV3-1 (or the pseudogene TRBV3-2); 8 positions match TRBD2. CDR1 LGHDT and CDR2 YNNKEL come from the germline V gene (reference sequence). Losses at the gene ends were 4 bases for V and 1 base for J; bases not matched to a gene: 4. The CDR3 loop spans 15 amino acids. The CDR3 is CASSLGGAGTDTQYF. CDR3 DNA: TGTGCCAGCAGCCTCGGGGGGGCTGGCACAGATACGCAGTATTTT.

CDR3 in amino acids: CASEGNTEAFF. Written as DNA, the CDR3 is TGTGCTTCCGAGGGAAACACTGAAGCTTTCTTT. The V and J genes are TRBV6-5 and TRBJ1-1, with D uncertain. Germline CDR1 MNHEY, CDR2 SVGAGI. CDR3 length: 11 residues.

The J gene is TRBJ2-1, the V gene TRBV19; TRBD2 matches 13 bases. V lost 6 bases to trimming and J lost 6 bases; unmatched junction nucleotides: 11. The CDR3 covers 17 residues. Germline values: CDR1 LNHDA, CDR2 SQIVND (reference sequence). The CDR3 DNA reads TGTGCCAGTAGCCTTAATAGCGGACTAGCGGGAGCCAATGAGCAGTTCTTC. Protein product: CASSLNSGLAGANEQFF.

The chain recombines TRBV27 with TRBJ1-2, with a weak D call TRBD1 (5 bases). This CDR3 has 14 amino acids. V lost 6 bases and J 6 bases, leaving 17 bases between the germline ends. In germline, CDR1 is MNHEY, CDR2 SMNVEV (reference sequence). Here the CDR3 DNA reads TGTGCCAGCAGCTCCCTCGGGGGTGGGGATGGCTACACCTTC. The encoded protein is CASSSLGGGDGYTF.

The rearrangement links TRBV3-1 (or the pseudogene TRBV3-2) to TRBJ2-2; weak D call: TRBD2 (5 bases). V was clipped by 0 bases and J by 8 bases, with 10 bases between them. The CDR3 covers 14 residues. Per germline, CDR1 LGHDT and CDR2 YNNKEL (reference sequence). The CDR3 nucleotides read TGTGCCAGCAGCCAAGAGGGAGCCTGGGGGGAGCTGTTTTTT. Protein product: CASSQEGAWGELFF.

The V and J genes are TRBV19 and TRBJ2-7; a possible D gene is TRBD1 (6 bases). CDR1 and CDR2 from the germline V gene are LNHDA and SQIVND (reference sequence). With 10 bases removed from V and 2 bases from J, the gap between germline ends came to 18 bases. There are 14 residues in the CDR3. CDR3 residues: CATSDRSTTYEQYF. In nucleotides, the CDR3 is TGTGCCACCTCGGACAGAAGTACAACCTACGAGCAGTACTTC. Full variable domain (rest looked up from reference TRBV19 and TRBJ2-7): DGGITQSPKYLFRKEGQNVTLSCEQNLNHDAMYWYRQDPGQGLRLIYYSQIVNDFQKGDIAEGYSVSREKKESFPLTVTSAQKNPTAFYLCATSDRSTTYEQYFGPGTRLTVT.

The V call is TRBV5-1, the J call TRBJ2-1; D perhaps matches TRBD2 (5 bases). This CDR3 contains 15 residues. Germline lookup yields CDR1 SGHRS and CDR2 YFSETQ. Trimming removed 4 bases at V and 5 bases at J, with 16 bases between. Here the CDR3 reads CASSLLPAGDNEQFF. The CDR3 DNA is TGCGCCAGCAGCCTCCTACCGGCCGGGGACAATGAGCAGTTCTTC.

This chain joins TRBV2 and TRBJ1-3, with unresolved D. Germline loops: CDR1 SNHLY, CDR2 FYNNEI. Trimming took off 6 bases at V and 0 bases at J, with 12 bases between the two ends. This CDR3 is 15 amino acids long. The CDR3 loop is CASSFQEGSGNTIYF. The DNA of the CDR3 is TGTGCCAGCAGCTTTCAGGAGGGCTCTGGAAACACCATATATTTT.

The chain uses TRBV18 and TRBJ2-1; 9 bases map to TRBD2. Germline CDR1 is KGHSH and CDR2 is LQKENI. This CDR3 has 18 residues. The junction had 10 bases not matched to a gene; V was cut back by 0 bases and J by 4 bases. The CDR3 DNA reads TGTGCCAGCTCACCACCGATCACAGCGGGGGGCCAATACAATGAGCAGTTCTTC. This encodes CASSPPITAGGQYNEQFF.

The V gene is TRBV7-2, the J gene TRBJ1-1; TRBD1 agrees at 9 bases. The V gene end was trimmed by 5 bases and the J gene end by 1 base; junction bases not matched to a gene: 5. CDR1 SGHTA and CDR2 FQGNSA come from the germline V gene. CDR3 length: 15 amino acids. CDR3 sequence reads: CASSPVDRGNTEAFF. The DNA for the CDR3 is TGTGCCAGCAGCCCAGTGGACAGGGGGAACACTGAAGCTTTCTTT.

The count of this clone is one. This chain connects TRBV20-1 to TRBJ1-1; D gene ambiguous. Trimming pared 6 bases from V and 5 bases from J, leaving 7 bases between. The CDR3 covers 10 residues. The germline V gene has CDR1 DFQATT and CDR2 SNEGSKA (reference sequence). CDR3 sequence: CSARRTEAFF. CDR3 in DNA: TGCAGTGCCCGCCGGACTGAAGCTTTCTTT.